Listed here are 6 T cell receptor beta chains from one sample, sequenced in a study of control samples from healthy donors and cancer patients. Sequenced by immunoSEQ multiplex PCR; TCRdb stores in-frame clones only, minus some. The sample records 100,000 to 150,000 clones, over 85% being singletons. Sequences were obtained from PBMCs. These receptors were taken from a man between 50 and 59 years old with head and neck cancer.

The chain couples TRBV5-1 to TRBJ2-7; possibly TRBD1 or TRBD2 for D (5 bases each). The CDR3 extends over 15 amino acids. Trimming took off 1 base at V and 3 bases at J, with 14 bases between the two ends. Looked up from germline, CDR1 is SGHRS and CDR2 is YFSETQ. The CDR3 DNA follows: TGCGCCAGCAGCTTGATGGGGGTTCTGAACTACGAGCAGTACTTC. Translation gives CASSLMGVLNYEQYF.

This chain connects TRBV21-1 to TRBJ1-3. TRBV21-1 is labeled a pseudogene. The CDR3 is 21 residues long. This CDR3 reads CASSRTAAGPNRELSGNTIYF. The DNA for the CDR3 is TGTGCCAGCAGCCGCACTGCTGCGGGACCGAACAGGGAGTTGTCTGGAAACACCATATATTTT.

This chain connects TRBV5-4 to TRBJ1-1, with D uncertain. Trimming stripped 4 bases from V and 5 bases from J, with 15 bases between. This CDR3 contains 14 residues. Germline CDR1 is SGHNT and CDR2 is YYREEE (reference sequence). The CDR3 region is CASSPIGKGTEAFF. The CDR3 DNA reads as TGTGCCAGCAGCCCGATAGGGAAGGGAACTGAAGCTTTCTTT. Drawing the rest from reference TRBV5-4 and TRBJ1-1, the complete variable domain is ETGVTQSPTHLIKTRGQQVTLRCSSQSGHNTVSWYQQALGQGPQFIFQYYREEENGRGNFPPRFSGLQFPNYSSELNVNALELDDSALYLCASSPIGKGTEAFFGQGTRLTVV.

The chain joins TRBV24-1 to TRBJ1-5; TRBD1 might be the D (5 bases). The CDR3 has 16 amino acids. V gave up 4 bases and J gave up 4 bases, with 16 bases separating them. Looked up from germline, CDR1 is KGHDR and CDR2 is SFDVKD. CDR3 DNA: TGTGCCACCAGTGACCCCGACCAGGGTTGGAATCAGCCCCAGCATTTT. Translating it yields CATSDPDQGWNQPQHF.

The chain employs TRBV10-3 and TRBJ1-3; weak D call: TRBD1 (5 bases). The CDR3 loop spans 15 amino acids. Trimming cost V 10 bases and J 0 bases, with 16 bases left between them. Germline-derived CDR1 and CDR2 are ENHRY and SYGVKD. For the CDR3, the DNA is TGTGCCACCCACGGGCAGGGCTACTCTGGAAACACCATATATTTT. Translating gives CATHGQGYSGNTIYF.

V and J are TRBV27 and TRBJ2-7, with TRBD2 identical over 10 bases. V gave up 4 bases and J gave up 6 bases; unmatched junction bases: 9. Germline-derived CDR1 and CDR2 are MNHEY and SMNVEV (reference sequence). The CDR3 is made up of 15 amino acids. CDR3: CASSSLAGATCEQYF. The CDR3 DNA sequence: TGTGCCAGCAGTTCTCTAGCGGGAGCTACCTGCGAGCAGTACTTC.